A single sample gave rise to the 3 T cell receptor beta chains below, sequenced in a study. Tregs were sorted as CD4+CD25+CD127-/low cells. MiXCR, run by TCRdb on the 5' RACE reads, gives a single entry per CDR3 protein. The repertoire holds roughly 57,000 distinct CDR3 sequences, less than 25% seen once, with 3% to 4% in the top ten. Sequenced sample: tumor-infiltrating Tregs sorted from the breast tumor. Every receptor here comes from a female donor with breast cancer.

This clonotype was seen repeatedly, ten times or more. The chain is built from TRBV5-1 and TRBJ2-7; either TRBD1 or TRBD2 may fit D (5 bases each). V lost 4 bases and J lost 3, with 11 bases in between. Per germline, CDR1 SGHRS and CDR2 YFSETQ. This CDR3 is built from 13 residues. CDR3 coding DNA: TGCGCCAGCAGCCCCGGGGCAGTCTACGAGCAGTACTTC. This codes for CASSPGAVYEQYF.

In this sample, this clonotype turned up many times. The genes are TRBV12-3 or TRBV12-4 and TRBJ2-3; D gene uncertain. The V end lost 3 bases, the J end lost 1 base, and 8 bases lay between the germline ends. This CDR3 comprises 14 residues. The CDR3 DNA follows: TGTGCCAGCAGTTTGGGAAGGGGCACAGATACGCAGTATTTT. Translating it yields CASSLGRGTDTQYF.

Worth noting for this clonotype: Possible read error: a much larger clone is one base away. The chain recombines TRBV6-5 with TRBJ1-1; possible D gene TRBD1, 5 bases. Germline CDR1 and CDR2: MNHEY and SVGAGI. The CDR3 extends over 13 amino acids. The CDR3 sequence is CASSFRGNTGAFF. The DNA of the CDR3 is TGTGCCAGCAGTTTCCGGGGGAACACTGGAGCTTTCTTT.